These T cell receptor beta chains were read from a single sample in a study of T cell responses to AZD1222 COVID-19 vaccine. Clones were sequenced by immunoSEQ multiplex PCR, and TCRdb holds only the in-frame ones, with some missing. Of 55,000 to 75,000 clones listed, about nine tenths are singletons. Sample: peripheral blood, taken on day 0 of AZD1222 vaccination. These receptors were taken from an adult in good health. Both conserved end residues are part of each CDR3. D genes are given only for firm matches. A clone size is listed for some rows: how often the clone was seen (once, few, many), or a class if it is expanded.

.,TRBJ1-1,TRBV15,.,CATSRGWGATEAFF,TGTGCCACCAGCAGAGGATGGGGGGCTACTGAAGCTTTCTTT
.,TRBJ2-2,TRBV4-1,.,CASSSGLGTGELFF,TGCGCCAGCAGCTCCGGTCTGGGGACCGGGGAGCTGTTTTTT
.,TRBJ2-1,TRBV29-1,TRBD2,CSVGLVGGDEQFF,TGCAGCGTTGGACTAGTGGGGGGGGATGAGCAGTTCTTC
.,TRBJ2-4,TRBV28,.,CASSSPTGRGGNIQYF,TGTGCCAGCAGTTCGCCGACAGGGAGGGGGGGAAACATTCAGTACTTC
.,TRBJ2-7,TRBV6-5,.,CASSRRGTGDEQYF,TGTGCCAGCTCTAGAAGAGGGACGGGAGACGAGCAGTACTTC
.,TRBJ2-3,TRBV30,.,CAWSTGRVDTQYF,TGTGCCTGGTCGACAGGACGCGTGGATACGCAGTATTTT
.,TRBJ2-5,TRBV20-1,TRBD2,CSASSGREGETQYF,TGCAGTGCTAGTAGCGGGAGGGAGGGAGAGACCCAGTACTTC
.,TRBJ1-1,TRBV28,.,CASSFGDPNTEAFF,TGTGCCAGCAGTTTCGGGGACCCGAACACTGAAGCTTTCTTT
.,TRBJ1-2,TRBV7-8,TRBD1,CASSFRTGESYTF,TGTGCCAGCAGCTTCCGGACAGGCGAAAGCTACACCTTC
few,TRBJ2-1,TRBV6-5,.,CASSKLAYNEQFF,TGTGCCAGCTCTAAGCTAGCCTACAATGAGCAGTTCTTC
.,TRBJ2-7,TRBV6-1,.,CASSEKQGPYEQYF,TGTGCCAGCAGTGAAAAACAGGGTCCCTACGAGCAGTACTTC
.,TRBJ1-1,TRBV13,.,CASSLLAGDTEAFF,TGTGCCAGCAGCTTATTAGCCGGGGACACTGAAGCTTTCTTT
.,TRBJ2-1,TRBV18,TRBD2,CASSPSGTSGRENEQFF,TGTGCCAGCTCACCATCAGGGACTAGCGGGAGGGAGAATGAGCAGTTCTTC
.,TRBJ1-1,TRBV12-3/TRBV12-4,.,CASSAGPNTEAFF,TGTGCCAGCAGCGCTGGGCCGAACACTGAAGCTTTCTTT
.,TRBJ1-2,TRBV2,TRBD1,CASISGQVYYGYTF,TGTGCCAGCATTTCGGGACAGGTATACTATGGCTACACCTTC
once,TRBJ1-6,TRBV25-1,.,CASSEGRTDFSPLHF,TGTGCCAGCAGTGAAGGGAGGACCGACTTTTCACCCCTCCACTTT
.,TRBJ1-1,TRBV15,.,CATSRDGSWGGDTEAFF,TGTGCCACCAGCAGAGATGGGAGTTGGGGAGGGGACACTGAAGCTTTCTTT
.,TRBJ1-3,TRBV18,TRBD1,CASSPYILGQGRGNTIYF,TGTGCCAGCTCACCATACATCTTAGGACAGGGGCGAGGAAACACCATATATTTT
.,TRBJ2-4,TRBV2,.,CASSMDGGLAKNIQYF,TGTGCCAGCAGCATGGACGGGGGCCTAGCCAAAAACATTCAGTACTTC
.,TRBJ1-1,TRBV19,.,CASMVEANTEAFF,TGTGCCAGTATGGTGGAGGCAAACACTGAAGCTTTCTTT
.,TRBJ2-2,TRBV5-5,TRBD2,CASSRRTSYDTGELFF,TGTGCCAGCAGTCGAAGGACTAGCTACGACACCGGGGAGCTGTTTTTT
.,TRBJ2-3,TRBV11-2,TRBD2,CASSLQKAGVPQYF,TGTGCCAGCAGCTTACAGAAAGCGGGAGTTCCGCAGTATTTT
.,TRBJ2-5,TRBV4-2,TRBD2,CASSQDTPSGGQETQYF,TGTGCCAGCAGCCAAGATACGCCTAGCGGAGGCCAAGAGACCCAGTACTTC
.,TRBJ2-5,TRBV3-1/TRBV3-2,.,CASSLLVETQYF,TGTGCCAGCAGCCTCCTAGTGGAGACCCAGTACTTC
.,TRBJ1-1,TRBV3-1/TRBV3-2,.,CASSQGGTNTEAFF,TGTGCCAGCAGCCAGGGGGGGACGAACACTGAAGCTTTCTTT
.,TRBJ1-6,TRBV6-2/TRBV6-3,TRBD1,CASSYRDSSYNSPLHF,TGTGCCAGCAGTTACCGGGACAGCTCCTATAATTCACCCCTCCACTTT
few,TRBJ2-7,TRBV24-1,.,CATRPRDEQYF,TGTGCCACCCGACCTAGAGATGAGCAGTACTTC
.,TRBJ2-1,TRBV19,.,CASSIFGGLREQFF,TGTGCCAGTAGTATCTTTGGAGGACTACGAGAGCAGTTCTTC
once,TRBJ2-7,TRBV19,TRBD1,CASSIGQGESYEQYF,TGTGCCAGTAGCATAGGACAGGGGGAGTCCTACGAGCAGTACTTC
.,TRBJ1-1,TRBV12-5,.,CASGLVQAGVVEAFF,TGTGCTAGTGGTTTGGTACAGGCAGGGGTCGTTGAAGCTTTCTTT
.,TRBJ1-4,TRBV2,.,CASSDPRDRANEKLFF,TGTGCCAGCAGTGACCCCAGGGACCGGGCTAATGAAAAACTGTTTTTT
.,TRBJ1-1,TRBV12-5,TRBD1,CASGLATGGTEAFF,TGTGCTAGTGGTTTGGCAACAGGGGGCACTGAAGCTTTCTTT
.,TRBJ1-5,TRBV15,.,CATSREGGAGQPQHF,TGTGCCACCAGCAGAGAGGGGGGGGCAGGGCAGCCCCAGCATTTT
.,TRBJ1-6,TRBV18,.,CASSDGAGFNDSPLHF,TGTGCCAGCTCAGATGGGGCGGGGTTTAATGATTCACCCCTCCACTTT
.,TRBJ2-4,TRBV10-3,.,CAISDPGLRNIQYF,TGTGCCATCAGTGACCCGGGACTTCGTAACATTCAGTACTTC
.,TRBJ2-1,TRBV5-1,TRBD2,CASSLSLAGGPGNEQFF,TGCGCCAGCAGCTTGTCCCTAGCGGGAGGGCCGGGGAATGAGCAGTTCTTC
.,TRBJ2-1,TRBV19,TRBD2,CASSIGWGTSGSRNEQFF,TGTGCCAGTAGTATAGGATGGGGGACCAGCGGGAGTAGGAATGAGCAGTTCTTC
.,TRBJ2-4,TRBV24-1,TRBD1,CATSDTGGAVGKNIQYF,TGTGCCACCAGTGATACAGGGGGCGCGGTCGGCAAAAACATTCAGTACTTC
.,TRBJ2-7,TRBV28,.,CASRKAPGNYGAYEQYF,TGTGCCAGCAGAAAAGCCCCCGGGAATTATGGAGCCTACGAGCAGTACTTC
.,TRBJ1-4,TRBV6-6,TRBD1,CASSPQTGTNEKLFF,TGTGCCAGCAGTCCACAGACAGGGACTAATGAAAAACTGTTTTTT
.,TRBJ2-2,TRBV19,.,CASTTLSLHTGELFF,TGTGCCAGTACTACTCTCTCCCTGCACACCGGGGAGCTGTTTTTT
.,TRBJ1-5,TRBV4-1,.,CASSQVKGAQYQPQHF,TGCGCCAGCAGCCAAGTAAAAGGGGCCCAGTATCAGCCCCAGCATTTT
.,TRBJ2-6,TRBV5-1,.,CASRTVSGANVLTF,TGCGCCAGCCGGACGGTCTCTGGGGCCAACGTCCTGACTTTC
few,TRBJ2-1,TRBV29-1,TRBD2,CSVSATSGVNNEQFF,TGCAGCGTCTCCGCGACTAGCGGGGTAAACAATGAGCAGTTCTTC
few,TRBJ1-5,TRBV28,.,CASSFPGQAEGTNQPQHF,TGTGCCAGCAGTTTTCCTGGACAAGCAGAAGGTACAAATCAGCCCCAGCATTTT
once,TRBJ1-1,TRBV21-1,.,CASSPGTMNTEAFF,TGTGCCAGCAGCCCCGGGACTATGAACACTGAAGCTTTCTTT
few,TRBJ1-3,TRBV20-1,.,CSASSGNTIYF,TGCAGTGCTAGTTCCGGAAACACCATATATTTT
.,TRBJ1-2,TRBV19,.,CASTLALTGDYGYTF,TGTGCCAGTACTCTCGCGTTGACGGGAGACTATGGCTACACCTTC
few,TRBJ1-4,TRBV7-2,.,CASSPDRGFGEKLFF,TGTGCCAGCAGCCCAGATAGGGGGTTCGGGGAAAAACTGTTTTTT
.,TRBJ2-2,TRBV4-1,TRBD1,CASSQDGYGTANTGELFF,TGCGCCAGCAGCCAAGACGGGTATGGGACAGCGAACACCGGGGAGCTGTTTTTT
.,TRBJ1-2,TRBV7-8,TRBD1,CASSGRQGDGYTF,TGTGCCAGCAGCGGGAGACAGGGAGATGGCTACACCTTC